This record covers a single T cell receptor (beta chain). With random hexamers, reverse transcription was performed on about 0.45 to 1 ug of RNA. The method of amplification for TCR beta CDR3 was immunoSEQ multiplex PCR, covering 54 Vbeta and 13 Jbeta. MiXCR was run by TCRdb on the immunoSEQ multiplex PCR reads, yielding one entry per CDR3 protein. The sample has about 140,000 distinct CDR3 sequences; 95% are singletons. The data originate from a study of CD8 T cells in Susac syndrome. Overall study context: Treatment status at blood draw for the Susac syndrome patients was therapy-naive, corticosteroids, or intravenous immunoglobulin alone.

From germline, CDR1 is GTSNPN and CDR2 SVGIG (reference sequence). V gave up 0 bases and J gave up 0 bases, with 11 bases separating them. The CDR3 is made up of 15 amino acids. Bulk CD8+ and CD4+ cells came from magnetic negative isolation; CD8+ TEMRA by FACS. The TCR comes from a human donor with Susac syndrome. The chain employs TRBV30 and TRBJ1-1; maybe TRBD1 (6 bases). Sample: CD4+ T cells from PBMCs. CDR3: CAWSVTGALNTEAFF. The CDR3 coding sequence is TGTGCCTGGAGTGTCACGGGGGCGCTGAACACTGAAGCTTTCTTT.